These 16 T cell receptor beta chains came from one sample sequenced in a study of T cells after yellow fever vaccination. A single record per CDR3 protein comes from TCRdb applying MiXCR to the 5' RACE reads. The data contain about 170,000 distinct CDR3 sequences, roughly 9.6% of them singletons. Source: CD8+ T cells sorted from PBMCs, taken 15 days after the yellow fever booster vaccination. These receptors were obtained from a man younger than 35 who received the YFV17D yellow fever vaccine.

This chain's CDR3 is CASSPAGLPQPQHF. CDR3 DNA sequence: TGTGCCAGCAGCCCCGCAGGATTACCACAGCCCCAGCATTTT. V usage is TRBV7-9 and J usage is TRBJ1-5; D unclear. This CDR3 contains 14 residues. CDR1 and CDR2 (germline): SEHNR, FQNEAQ (reference sequence). V lost 5 bases and J lost 7, with 15 bases in between. Drawing the rest from reference TRBV7-9 and TRBJ1-5, the complete variable domain is DTGVSQNPRHKITKRGQNVTFRCDPISEHNRLYWYRQTLGQGPEFLTYFQNEAQLEKSRLLSDRFSAERPKGSFSTLEIQRTEQGDSAMYLCASSPAGLPQPQHFGDGTRLSIL.

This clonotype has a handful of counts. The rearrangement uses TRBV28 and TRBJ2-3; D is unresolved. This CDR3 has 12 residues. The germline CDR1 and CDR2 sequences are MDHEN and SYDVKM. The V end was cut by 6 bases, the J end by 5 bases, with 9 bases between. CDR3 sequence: CASRVLGDTQYF. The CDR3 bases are TGTGCCAGCAGGGTTTTGGGAGATACGCAGTATTTT.

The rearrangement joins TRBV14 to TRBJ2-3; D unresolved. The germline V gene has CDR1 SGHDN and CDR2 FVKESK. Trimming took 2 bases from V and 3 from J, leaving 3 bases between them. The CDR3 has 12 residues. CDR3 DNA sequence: TGTGCCAGCAGCCAACAGACAGATACGCAGTATTTT. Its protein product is CASSQQTDTQYF.

The CDR3 region has the DNA TGTGCCAGCAGCTTAAGGCAGGGGGCGAGATCCTACGAGCAGTACTTC. Protein sequence: CASSLRQGARSYEQYF. V is TRBV7-2 and J is TRBJ2-7; 8 bases map to TRBD1. This CDR3 comprises 16 residues. Germline CDR1 and CDR2: SGHTA and FQGNSA. The trim removed 2 bases at V and 1 base at J, leaving 7 bases unmatched.

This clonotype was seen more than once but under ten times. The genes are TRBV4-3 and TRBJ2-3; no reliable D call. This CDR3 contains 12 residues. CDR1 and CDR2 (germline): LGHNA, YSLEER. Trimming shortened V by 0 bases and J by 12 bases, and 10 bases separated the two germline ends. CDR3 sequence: CASSQEGSGQYF. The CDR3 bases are TGCGCCAGCAGCCAAGAGGGCTCCGGTCAGTATTTT.

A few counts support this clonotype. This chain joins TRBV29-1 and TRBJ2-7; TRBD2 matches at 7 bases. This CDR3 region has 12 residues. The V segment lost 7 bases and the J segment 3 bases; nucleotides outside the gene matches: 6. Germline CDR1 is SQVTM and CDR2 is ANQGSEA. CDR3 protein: CSARGEGYEQYF. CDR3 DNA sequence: TGCAGCGCACGAGGGGAGGGCTACGAGCAGTACTTC.

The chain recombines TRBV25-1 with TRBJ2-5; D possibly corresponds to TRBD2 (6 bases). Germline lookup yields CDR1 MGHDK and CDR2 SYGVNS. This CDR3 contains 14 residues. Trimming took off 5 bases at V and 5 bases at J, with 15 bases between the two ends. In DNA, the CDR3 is TGTGCCAGCAGTTCTATGGGGGGAAGGGAGACCCAGTACTTC. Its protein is CASSSMGGRETQYF.

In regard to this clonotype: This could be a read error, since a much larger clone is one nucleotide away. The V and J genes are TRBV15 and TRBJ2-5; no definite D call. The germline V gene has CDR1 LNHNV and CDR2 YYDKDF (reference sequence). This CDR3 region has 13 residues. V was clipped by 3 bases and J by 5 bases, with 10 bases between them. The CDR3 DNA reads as TGTGCCACCAGCAGTAGGGTAGGGGAGACCCAGTACTTC. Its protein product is CATSSRVGETQYF.

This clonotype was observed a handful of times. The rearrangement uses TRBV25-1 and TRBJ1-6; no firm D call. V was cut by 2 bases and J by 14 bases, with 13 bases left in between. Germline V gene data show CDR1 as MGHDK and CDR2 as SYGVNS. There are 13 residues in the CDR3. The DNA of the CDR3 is TGTGCCAGCAGTGAAATGACTGGTGCGTCCCTCCACTTT. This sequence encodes CASSEMTGASLHF.

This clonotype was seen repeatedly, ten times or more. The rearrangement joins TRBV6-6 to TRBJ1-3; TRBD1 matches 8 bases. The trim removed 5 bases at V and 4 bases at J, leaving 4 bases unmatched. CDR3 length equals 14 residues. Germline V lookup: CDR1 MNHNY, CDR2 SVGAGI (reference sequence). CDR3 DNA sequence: TGTGCCAGCAGTCAGGGGGCGGAAGGAAACACCATATATTTT. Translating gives CASSQGAEGNTIYF.

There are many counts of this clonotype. The CDR3 DNA reads as TGCGCCAGCAGCTTTACCTTCCCCCGGGTGTATAATTCACCCCTCCACTTT. Translated, it gives CASSFTFPRVYNSPLHF. The chain employs TRBV5-1 and TRBJ1-6; no firm D call. The CDR3 totals 17 residues. Trimming took off 2 bases at V and 4 bases at J, with 16 bases between the two ends. Germline V gene lookup returns CDR1 SGHRS and CDR2 YFSETQ.

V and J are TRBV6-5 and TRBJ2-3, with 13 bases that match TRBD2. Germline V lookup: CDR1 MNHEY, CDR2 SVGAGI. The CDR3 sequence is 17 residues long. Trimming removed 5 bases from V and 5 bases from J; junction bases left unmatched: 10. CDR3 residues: CASSPPRLAGGQDTQYF. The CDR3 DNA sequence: TGTGCCAGCAGTCCCCCCCGACTAGCGGGGGGACAAGATACGCAGTATTTT.

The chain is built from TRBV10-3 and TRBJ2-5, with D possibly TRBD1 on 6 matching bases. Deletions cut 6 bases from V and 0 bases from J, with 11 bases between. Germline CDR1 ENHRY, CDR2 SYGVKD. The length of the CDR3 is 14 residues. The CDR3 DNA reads TGTGCCATCAGGACGACAGGATACCAAGAGACCCAGTACTTC. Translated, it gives CAIRTTGYQETQYF.

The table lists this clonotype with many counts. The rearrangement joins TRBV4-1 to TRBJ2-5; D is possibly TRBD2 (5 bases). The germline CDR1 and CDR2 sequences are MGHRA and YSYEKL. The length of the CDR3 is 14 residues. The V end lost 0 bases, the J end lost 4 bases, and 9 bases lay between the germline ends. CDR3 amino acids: CASSQEASRETQYF. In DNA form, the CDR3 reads TGCGCCAGCAGCCAAGAGGCTAGCAGAGAGACCCAGTACTTC.

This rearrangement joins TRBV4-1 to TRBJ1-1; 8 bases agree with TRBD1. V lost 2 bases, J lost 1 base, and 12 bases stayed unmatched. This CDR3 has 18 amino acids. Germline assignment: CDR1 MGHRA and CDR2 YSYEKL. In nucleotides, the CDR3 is TGCGCCAGCAGCCAAAGAGGGCAGGGGGCGGTCCGGAACACTGAAGCTTTCTTT. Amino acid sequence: CASSQRGQGAVRNTEAFF.

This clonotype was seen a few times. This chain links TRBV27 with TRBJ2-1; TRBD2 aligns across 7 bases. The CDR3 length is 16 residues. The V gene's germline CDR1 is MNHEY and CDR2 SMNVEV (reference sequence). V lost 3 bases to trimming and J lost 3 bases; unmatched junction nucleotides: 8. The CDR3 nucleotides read TGTGCCAGCAGTTTTGTCGGCGGGGGTCTCTACAATGAGCAGTTCTTC. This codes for CASSFVGGGLYNEQFF.